This passage covers 12 T cell receptor beta chains from one sample sequenced in a study of PD-L1 blockade in urothelial cancer. Sequenced by immunoSEQ multiplex PCR; TCRdb stores in-frame clones only, minus some. This sample carries tens of thousands of clones, more than 80% of them seen once, and the ten largest clones take around 7.7%. Source: PBMCs, taken around atezolizumab (anti-PD-L1) treatment. The receptor set was obtained from a man aged 65-85 years with urothelial cancer.

The chain links TRBV5-1 to TRBJ2-5, with 14 nucleotides matching TRBD2. CDR3 length equals 16 residues. Germline V lookup: CDR1 SGHRS, CDR2 YFSETQ. Trimming took 4 bases from V and 6 from J; bases not matched to a gene: 8. In nucleotides, the CDR3 is TGCGCCAGCAGCGAGACTAGCGGGAGGGCCGGTAAGACCCAGTACTTC. Protein: CASSETSGRAGKTQYF. Full variable domain (rest looked up from reference TRBV5-1 and TRBJ2-5): KAGVTQTPRYLIKTRGQQVTLSCSPISGHRSVSWYQQTPGQGLQFLFEYFSETQRNKGNFPGRFSGRQFSNSRSEMNVSTLELGDSALYLCASSETSGRAGKTQYFGPGTRLLVL.

The chain uses TRBV6-6 and TRBJ1-1; TRBD1 matches 7 bases. Germline V lookup: CDR1 MNHNY, CDR2 SVGAGI (reference sequence). V shed 8 bases, J shed 2 bases, and the junction held 8 bases outside the gene matches. The CDR3 spans 14 residues. CDR3 in amino acids: CASGRAGGNTEAFF. The DNA for the CDR3 is TGTGCCAGCGGGCGGGCAGGGGGTAACACTGAAGCTTTCTTT.

The chain couples TRBV7-8 to TRBJ2-7; 7 bases map to TRBD2. V dropped 1 base and J dropped 5; count of bases not matched to a gene: 8. Germline CDR1 reads SGHVS; CDR2 reads FQNEAQ. This CDR3 has 15 amino acids. As DNA, the CDR3 is TGTGCCAGCAGCTTAGGTGCGGGAGAAATAAACGAGCAGTACTTC. Its protein product is CASSLGAGEINEQYF.

The chain recombines TRBV7-3 with TRBJ2-7; TRBD2 matches 8 bases. This CDR3 spans 14 amino acids. Germline loops: CDR1 SGHTA, CDR2 FQGTGA. Trimming removed 1 base from V and 6 bases from J; junction bases left unmatched: 5. The CDR3 DNA sequence: TGTGCCAGCAGCTTAAAAGCGGGAGTTGTCGAGCAGTACTTC. Translating gives CASSLKAGVVEQYF.

The chain carries TRBV5-1 and TRBJ2-7; 8 bases are shared with TRBD1. Germline values: CDR1 SGHRS, CDR2 YFSETQ. V was pared by 4 bases and J by 6 bases, with 9 bases of the junction left unmatched. The CDR3 has 14 residues. This CDR3 reads CASSLARGLGEQYF. The DNA for the CDR3 is TGCGCCAGCAGCCTCGCCAGGGGGCTGGGCGAGCAGTACTTC.

This chain links TRBV5-6 with TRBJ1-4, with D unresolved. The CDR3 has 17 amino acids. The germline V and J ends were trimmed by 0 bases and 0 bases, with 12 bases remaining between them. Germline CDR1 and CDR2: SGHDT and YYEEEE. CDR3 bases: TGTGCCAGCAGCTTGGTGGGAGGCGGCGCAACTAATGAAAAACTGTTTTTT. Translating it yields CASSLVGGGATNEKLFF.

The chain uses TRBV19 and TRBJ1-2, with 7 bases aligning to TRBD1. V lost 6 bases and J lost 4; bases outside the gene matches: 11. CDR1 and CDR2 (germline): LNHDA, SQIVND (reference sequence). This CDR3 is built from 15 residues. This CDR3 reads CASRTGTVSVYGYTF. The CDR3 bases are TGTGCCAGTAGAACCGGGACAGTGAGTGTCTATGGCTACACCTTC.

The chain carries TRBV7-3 and TRBJ2-5; 9 bases are a match to TRBD1. The CDR3 runs to 15 residues. Germline lookup yields CDR1 SGHTA and CDR2 FQGTGA. The ends lost 3 bases at V and 4 bases at J; junction bases unmatched: 6. The CDR3 loop reads CASSLGQGLPETQYF. As DNA, the CDR3 is TGTGCCAGCAGCTTGGGACAGGGATTACCAGAGACCCAGTACTTC.

The chain carries TRBV11-2 and TRBJ2-3, with D possibly matching TRBD2 (5 bases). Germline CDR1 and CDR2: SGHAT and FQNNGV. CDR3 size: 18 residues. The V and J ends lost 5 bases and 1 base respectively, with 22 bases between them. CDR3 in amino acids: CASSPRRGRYDGTDTQYF. For the CDR3, the DNA is TGTGCCAGCAGCCCGAGGCGAGGGAGATATGACGGCACAGATACGCAGTATTTT.

The chain carries TRBV18 and TRBJ2-5; D call uncertain. Germline values: CDR1 KGHSH, CDR2 LQKENI. Deletions cut 3 bases from V and 2 bases from J, with 4 bases between. This CDR3 region has 12 residues. In DNA form, the CDR3 reads TGTGCCAGCTCACCGACACAAGAGACCCAGTACTTC. Translating gives CASSPTQETQYF.

This clone was counted once. This chain links TRBV5-1 with TRBJ2-7, with TRBD2 matching over 9 bases. The CDR3 sequence is 14 residues long. CDR1 is SGHRS, CDR2 YFSETQ, per germline. The ends lost 4 bases at V and 5 bases at J; junction bases unmatched: 7. The CDR3 spells CASSRGTSPHEQYF. The CDR3 bases are TGCGCCAGCAGCCGAGGGACTAGCCCCCACGAGCAGTACTTC. Full variable domain (rest looked up from reference TRBV5-1 and TRBJ2-7): KAGVTQTPRYLIKTRGQQVTLSCSPISGHRSVSWYQQTPGQGLQFLFEYFSETQRNKGNFPGRFSGRQFSNSRSEMNVSTLELGDSALYLCASSRGTSPHEQYFGPGTRLTVT.

V usage is TRBV19 and J usage is TRBJ2-7; D is possibly TRBD1 (6 bases). The length of the CDR3 is 15 residues. The germline V gene encodes CDR1 LNHDA and CDR2 SQIVND (reference sequence). Trimming left V 3 bases short and J 5 bases short, with 17 bases between. DNA of the CDR3: TGTGCCAGTAGTATCTCAGGGGCGCGTATCGACGAGCAGTACTTC. This codes for CASSISGARIDEQYF.